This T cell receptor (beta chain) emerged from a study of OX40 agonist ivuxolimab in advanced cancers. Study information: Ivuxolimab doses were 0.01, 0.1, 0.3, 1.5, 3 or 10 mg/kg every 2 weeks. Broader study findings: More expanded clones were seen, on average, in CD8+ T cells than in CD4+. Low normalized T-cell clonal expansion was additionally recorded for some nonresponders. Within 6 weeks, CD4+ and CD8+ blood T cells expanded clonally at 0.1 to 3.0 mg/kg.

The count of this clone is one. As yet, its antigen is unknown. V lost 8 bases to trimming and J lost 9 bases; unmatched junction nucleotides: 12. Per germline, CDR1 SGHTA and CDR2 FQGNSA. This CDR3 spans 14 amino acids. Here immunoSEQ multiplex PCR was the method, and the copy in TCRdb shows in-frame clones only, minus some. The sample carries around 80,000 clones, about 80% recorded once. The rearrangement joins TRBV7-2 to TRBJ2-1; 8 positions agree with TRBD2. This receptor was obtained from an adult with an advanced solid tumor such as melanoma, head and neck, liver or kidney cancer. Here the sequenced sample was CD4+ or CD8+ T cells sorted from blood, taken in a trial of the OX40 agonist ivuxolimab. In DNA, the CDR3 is TGTGCCAGCTTATCATCCGTGGCGGGGGGTGAGCAGTTCTTC. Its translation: CASLSSVAGGEQFF.